This T cell receptor (beta chain) was retrieved from a study of regulatory T cells in long-lasting Graves disease. This clonotype was counted between two and nine times. Its antigen is not identified. Germline values: CDR1 SNHLY, CDR2 FYNNEI. This CDR3 contains 11 residues. V lost 4 bases, J lost 5 bases, and 6 bases lay in between. The time point denotes: newly diagnosed GD, antithyroid drugs for less than 3 months. RNA extracted from PBMCs served as the sequencing template. Study conclusions and caveats: Having few samples may have compromised the accuracy. With persistent disease, TRBV28, TRBJ1-2 and TRBJ2-5 were the favored segments.

TCR beta libraries were built with iRepertoire HTBI primers and Arm-PCR of CDR3 regions. TCRdb re-called the multiplex PCR reads through MiXCR, storing one row per CDR3 protein. The table includes around 500,000 distinct CDR3 sequences, 15% to 20% detected once. The data also belong to a second study, concerning T cells in Graves' hyperthyroidism and ophthalmopathy. That study reports: Blood shared most expanded thyroid clonotypes above 0.001.

The starting material was peripheral blood mononuclear cells (PBMCs), obtained at new diagnosis, from a patient treated with antithyroid drugs. This TCR was sampled from a woman aged 35-65 years with Graves disease. The genes are TRBV2 and TRBJ2-7; D remains unclear. The CDR3 here is CASSVRNEQYF. The CDR3 DNA reads TGTGCCAGCAGTGTACGCAACGAGCAGTACTTC.